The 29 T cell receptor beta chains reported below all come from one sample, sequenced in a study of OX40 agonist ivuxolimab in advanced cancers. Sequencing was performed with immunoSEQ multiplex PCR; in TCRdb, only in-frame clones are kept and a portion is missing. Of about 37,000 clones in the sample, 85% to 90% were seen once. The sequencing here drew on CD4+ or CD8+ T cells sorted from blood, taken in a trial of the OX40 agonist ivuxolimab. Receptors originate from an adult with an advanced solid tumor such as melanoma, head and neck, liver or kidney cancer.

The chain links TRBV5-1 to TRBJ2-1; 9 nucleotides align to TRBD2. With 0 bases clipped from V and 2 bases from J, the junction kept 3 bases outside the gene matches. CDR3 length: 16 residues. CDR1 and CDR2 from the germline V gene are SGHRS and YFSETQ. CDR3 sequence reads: CASSLDLAGTYNEQFF. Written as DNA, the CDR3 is TGCGCCAGCAGCTTGGATCTAGCGGGGACCTACAATGAGCAGTTCTTC.

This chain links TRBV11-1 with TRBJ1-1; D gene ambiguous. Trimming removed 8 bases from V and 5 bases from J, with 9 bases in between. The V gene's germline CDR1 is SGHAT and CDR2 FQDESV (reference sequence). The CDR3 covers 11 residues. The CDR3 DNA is TGTGCCAGCGCACTTGAGACTGAAGCTTTCTTT. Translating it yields CASALETEAFF.

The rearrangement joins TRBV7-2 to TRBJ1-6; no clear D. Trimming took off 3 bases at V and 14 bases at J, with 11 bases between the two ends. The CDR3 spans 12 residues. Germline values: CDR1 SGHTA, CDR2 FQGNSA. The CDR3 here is CASSFDMEALHF. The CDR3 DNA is TGTGCCAGCAGCTTCGACATGGAGGCCCTCCACTTT.

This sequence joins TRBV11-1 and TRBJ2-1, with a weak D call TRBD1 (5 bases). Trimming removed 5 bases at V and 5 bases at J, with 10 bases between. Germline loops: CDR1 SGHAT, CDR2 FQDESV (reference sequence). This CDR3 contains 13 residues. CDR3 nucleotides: TGTGCCAGCAGCCTGGGGCCGAACAATGAGCAGTTCTTC. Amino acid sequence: CASSLGPNNEQFF.

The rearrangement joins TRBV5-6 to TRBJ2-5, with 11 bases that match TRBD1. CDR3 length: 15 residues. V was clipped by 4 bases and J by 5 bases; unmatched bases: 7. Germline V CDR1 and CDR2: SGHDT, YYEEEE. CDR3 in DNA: TGTGCCAGCAGCGTGGGACAGGGGGATCTCGAGACCCAGTACTTC. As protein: CASSVGQGDLETQYF.

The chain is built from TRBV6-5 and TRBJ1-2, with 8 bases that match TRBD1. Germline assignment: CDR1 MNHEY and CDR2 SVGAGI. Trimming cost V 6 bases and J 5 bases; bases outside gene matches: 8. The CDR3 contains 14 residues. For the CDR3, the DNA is TGTGCCAGCAGCCCCCGACAGGGGCGGTATGGCTACACCTTC. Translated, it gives CASSPRQGRYGYTF.

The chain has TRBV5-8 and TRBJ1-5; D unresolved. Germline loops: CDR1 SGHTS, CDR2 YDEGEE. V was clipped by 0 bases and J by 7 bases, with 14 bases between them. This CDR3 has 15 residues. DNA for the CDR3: TGTGCCAGCAGCTTGGGCTTGGAGCTCGGGCAGCCCCAGCATTTT. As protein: CASSLGLELGQPQHF.

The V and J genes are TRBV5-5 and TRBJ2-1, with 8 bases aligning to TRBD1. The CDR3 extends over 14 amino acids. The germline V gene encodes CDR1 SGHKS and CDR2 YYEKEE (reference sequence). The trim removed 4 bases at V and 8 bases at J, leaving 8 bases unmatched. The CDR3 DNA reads TGTGCCAGCAGCCGGACAGCACAGGGGGATGAGCAGTTCTTC. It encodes CASSRTAQGDEQFF.

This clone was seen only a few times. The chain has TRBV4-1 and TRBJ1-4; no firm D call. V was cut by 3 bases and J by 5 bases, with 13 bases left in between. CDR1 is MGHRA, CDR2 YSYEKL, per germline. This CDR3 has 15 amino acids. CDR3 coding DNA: TGCGCCAGCAGCCAGGGAGACTCGGACAATGAAAAACTGTTTTTT. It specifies CASSQGDSDNEKLFF.

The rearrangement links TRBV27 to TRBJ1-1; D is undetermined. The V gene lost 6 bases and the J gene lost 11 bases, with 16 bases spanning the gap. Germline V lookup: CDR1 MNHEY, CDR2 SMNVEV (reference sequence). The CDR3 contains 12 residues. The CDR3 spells CASSSPEARAFF. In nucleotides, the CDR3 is TGTGCCAGCAGCTCGCCGGAGGCAAGGGCTTTCTTT.

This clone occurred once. For the CDR3, the DNA is TGTGCCAGCAGTTTGCGGGCGATCGGCTACACCTTC. Amino acids: CASSLRAIGYTF. The chain has TRBV28 and TRBJ1-2; D uncertain. The V gene lost 3 bases and the J gene lost 8 bases, with 10 bases spanning the gap. The CDR3 is 12 residues long. Germline V gives CDR1 MDHEN, CDR2 SYDVKM.

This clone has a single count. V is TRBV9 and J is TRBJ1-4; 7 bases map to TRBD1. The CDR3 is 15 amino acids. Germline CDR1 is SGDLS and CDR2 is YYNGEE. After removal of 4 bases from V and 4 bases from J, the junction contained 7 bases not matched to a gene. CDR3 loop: CASSPGQVNNEKLFF. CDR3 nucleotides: TGTGCCAGCAGCCCCGGACAGGTGAATAATGAAAAACTGTTTTTT.

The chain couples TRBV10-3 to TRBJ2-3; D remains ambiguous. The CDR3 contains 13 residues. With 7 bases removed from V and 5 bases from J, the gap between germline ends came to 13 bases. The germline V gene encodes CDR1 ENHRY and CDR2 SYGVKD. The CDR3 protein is CAITALSQDTQYF. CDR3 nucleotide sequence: TGTGCCATCACCGCATTGTCCCAAGATACGCAGTATTTT.

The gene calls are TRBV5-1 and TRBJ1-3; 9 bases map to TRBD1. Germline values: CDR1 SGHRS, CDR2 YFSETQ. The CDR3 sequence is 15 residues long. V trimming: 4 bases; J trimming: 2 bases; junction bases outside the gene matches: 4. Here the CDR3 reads CASSPRTGAGNTIYF. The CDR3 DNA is TGCGCCAGCAGCCCCCGGACAGGGGCTGGAAACACCATATATTTT. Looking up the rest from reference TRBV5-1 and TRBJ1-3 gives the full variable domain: KAGVTQTPRYLIKTRGQQVTLSCSPISGHRSVSWYQQTPGQGLQFLFEYFSETQRNKGNFPGRFSGRQFSNSRSEMNVSTLELGDSALYLCASSPRTGAGNTIYFGEGSWLTVV.

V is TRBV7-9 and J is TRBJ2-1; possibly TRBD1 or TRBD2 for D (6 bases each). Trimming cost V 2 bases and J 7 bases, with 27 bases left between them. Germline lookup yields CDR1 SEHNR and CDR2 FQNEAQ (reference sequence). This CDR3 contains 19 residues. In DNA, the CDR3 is TGTGCCAGCAGCTTAACCCACGCTAGTGGGGGGCCTCGGAGAAATGAGCAGTTCTTC. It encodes CASSLTHASGGPRRNEQFF. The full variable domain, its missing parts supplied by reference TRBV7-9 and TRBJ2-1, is DTGVSQNPRHKITKRGQNVTFRCDPISEHNRLYWYRQTLGQGPEFLTYFQNEAQLEKSRLLSDRFSAERPKGSFSTLEIQRTEQGDSAMYLCASSLTHASGGPRRNEQFFGPGTRLTVL.

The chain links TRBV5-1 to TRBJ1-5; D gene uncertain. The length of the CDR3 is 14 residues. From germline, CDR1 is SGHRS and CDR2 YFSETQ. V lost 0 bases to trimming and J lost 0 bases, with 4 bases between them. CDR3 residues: CASSLEPSNQPQHF. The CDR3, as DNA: TGCGCCAGCAGCTTGGAACCTAGCAATCAGCCCCAGCATTTT.

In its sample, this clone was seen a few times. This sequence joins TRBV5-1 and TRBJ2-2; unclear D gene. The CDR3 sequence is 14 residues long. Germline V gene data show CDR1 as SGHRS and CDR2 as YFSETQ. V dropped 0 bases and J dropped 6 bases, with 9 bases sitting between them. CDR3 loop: CASSLDSPAGELFF. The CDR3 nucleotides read TGCGCCAGCAGCTTGGACAGCCCGGCCGGGGAGCTGTTTTTT.

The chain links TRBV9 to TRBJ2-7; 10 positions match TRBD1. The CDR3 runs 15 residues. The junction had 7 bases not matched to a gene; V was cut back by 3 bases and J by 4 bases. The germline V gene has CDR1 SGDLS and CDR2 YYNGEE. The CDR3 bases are TGTGCCAGCAGCGGAGGGACAGGGGTTGGGTACGAGCAGTACTTC. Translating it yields CASSGGTGVGYEQYF.

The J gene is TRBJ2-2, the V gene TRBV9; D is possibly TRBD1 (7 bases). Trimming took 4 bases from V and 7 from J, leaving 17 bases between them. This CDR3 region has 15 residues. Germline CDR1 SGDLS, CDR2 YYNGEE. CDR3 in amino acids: CASSIMEGAYGELFF. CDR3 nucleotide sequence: TGTGCCAGCAGCATTATGGAGGGGGCTTACGGGGAGCTGTTTTTT.

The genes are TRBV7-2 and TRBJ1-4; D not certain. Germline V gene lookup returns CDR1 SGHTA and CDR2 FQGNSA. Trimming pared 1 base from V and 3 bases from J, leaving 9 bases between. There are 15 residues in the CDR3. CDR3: CASSLDSASNEKLFF. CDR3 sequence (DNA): TGTGCCAGCAGCTTAGACAGCGCCTCTAATGAAAAACTGTTTTTT.

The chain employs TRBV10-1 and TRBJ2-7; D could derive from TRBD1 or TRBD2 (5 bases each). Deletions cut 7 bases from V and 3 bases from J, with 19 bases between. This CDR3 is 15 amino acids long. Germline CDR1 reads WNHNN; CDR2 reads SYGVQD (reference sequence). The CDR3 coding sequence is TGCGCCAGCACCACCGGTTGTGGGGGTAACTACGAGCAGTACTTC. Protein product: CASTTGCGGNYEQYF.

CDR3 residues: CASSPNTATNEKLFF. CDR3 coding DNA: TGCGCCAGCAGCCCCAATACCGCAACTAATGAAAAACTGTTTTTT. The chain combines TRBV5-1 with TRBJ1-4; no firm D call. Germline loops: CDR1 SGHRS, CDR2 YFSETQ. The CDR3 covers 15 residues. V was cut by 4 bases and J by 0 bases, with 10 bases left in between. Filled out from reference TRBV5-1 and TRBJ1-4, the complete variable domain reads KAGVTQTPRYLIKTRGQQVTLSCSPISGHRSVSWYQQTPGQGLQFLFEYFSETQRNKGNFPGRFSGRQFSNSRSEMNVSTLELGDSALYLCASSPNTATNEKLFFGSGTQLSVL.

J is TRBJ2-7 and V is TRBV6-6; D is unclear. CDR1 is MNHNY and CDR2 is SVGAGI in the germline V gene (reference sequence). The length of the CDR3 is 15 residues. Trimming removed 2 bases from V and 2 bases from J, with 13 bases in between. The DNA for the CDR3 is TGTGCCAGCAGTTACGACCTTGATAGGACCTACGAGCAGTACTTC. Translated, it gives CASSYDLDRTYEQYF.

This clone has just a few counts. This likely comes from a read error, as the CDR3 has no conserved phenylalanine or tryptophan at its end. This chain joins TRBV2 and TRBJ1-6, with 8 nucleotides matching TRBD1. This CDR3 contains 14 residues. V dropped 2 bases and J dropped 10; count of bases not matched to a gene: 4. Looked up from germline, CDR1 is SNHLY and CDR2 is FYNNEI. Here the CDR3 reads CASSELTGASPLHL. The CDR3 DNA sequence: TGTGCCAGCAGTGAACTGACAGGGGCATCACCCCTCCACCTT.

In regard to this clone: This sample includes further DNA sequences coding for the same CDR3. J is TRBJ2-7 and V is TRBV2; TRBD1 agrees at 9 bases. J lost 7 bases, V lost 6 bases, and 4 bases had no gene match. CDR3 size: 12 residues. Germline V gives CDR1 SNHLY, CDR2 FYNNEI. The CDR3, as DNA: TGTGCCAGCAGGGACAGGGGCCCAGAGCAGTACTTC. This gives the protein CASRDRGPEQYF.

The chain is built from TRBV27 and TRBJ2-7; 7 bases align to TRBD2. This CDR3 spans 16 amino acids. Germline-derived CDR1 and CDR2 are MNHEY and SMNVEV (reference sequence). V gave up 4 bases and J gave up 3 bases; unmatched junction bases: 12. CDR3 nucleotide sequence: TGTGCCAGCAGTTCATACCCGTATCGGGGGGACTACGAGCAGTACTTC. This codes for CASSSYPYRGDYEQYF.

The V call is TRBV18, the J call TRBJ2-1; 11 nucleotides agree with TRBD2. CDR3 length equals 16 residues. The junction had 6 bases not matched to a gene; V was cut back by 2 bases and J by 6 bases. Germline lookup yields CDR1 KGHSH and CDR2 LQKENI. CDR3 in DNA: TGTGCCAGCTCACCAGGGACTAGCGGTACAGGCAATGAGCAGTTCTTC. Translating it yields CASSPGTSGTGNEQFF.

The CDR3 coding sequence is TGTGCCAGCAGTCAGTACCAAGAGACCCAGTACTTC. Residues: CASSQYQETQYF. The chain is built from TRBV2 and TRBJ2-5; D not resolved. Germline V gene lookup returns CDR1 SNHLY and CDR2 FYNNEI. The ends were cut back, 5 bases at V and 0 bases at J, with 4 bases in the middle. The length of the CDR3 is 12 residues.

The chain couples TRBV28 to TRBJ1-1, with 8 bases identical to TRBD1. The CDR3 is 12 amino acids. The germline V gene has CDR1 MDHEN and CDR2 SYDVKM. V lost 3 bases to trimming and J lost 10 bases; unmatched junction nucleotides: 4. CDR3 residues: CASSFTGGGAFF. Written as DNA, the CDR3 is TGTGCCAGCAGTTTTACAGGGGGGGGAGCTTTCTTT.